Sequencing of this TCR beta chain was carried out in a study of cytomegalovirus exposure and HLA in healthy donors. The PCR had 60 Vbeta and 13 Jbeta primers. Assay used: immunoSEQ multiplex PCR; TCRdb lists only in-frame clones, some missing. This sample yields under 150,000 clones, of which 60% to 80% are seen a single time; about 5.4% belongs to the top ten. Turning to this clone: Its antigen is undetermined.

Germline V gives CDR1 MGHRA, CDR2 YSYEKL. After removal of 3 bases from V and 3 bases from J, the junction contained 8 bases not matched to a gene. The CDR3 has 15 residues. Study outcomes and limitations: The records held CMV serostatus as the only immune exposure information. On later analysis, the bulk of CMV-associated TCR beta chains appeared to be HLA-restricted. Clonal expansion was found to be greater in HLA-associated TCR beta chains than in equally common others in a later analysis.

This TCR was recovered from a woman younger than 45 in good health and CMV-seropositive. J is TRBJ2-7 and V is TRBV4-1; 7 bases fit TRBD1. The sequenced sample consisted of PBMCs. The CDR3 nucleotides read TGCGCCAGCAGCCAGAGCCGGACAGGAAACTACGAGCAGTACTTC. The encoded protein is CASSQSRTGNYEQYF.